This is a list of T cell receptor beta chains from one sample in a study of control samples from healthy donors and cancer patients. The method was immunoSEQ multiplex PCR; TCRdb's version includes in-frame clones alone and lacks a portion of them. The table shows about 150,000 clones, with 94% occurring only once. The sequenced sample was blood. Every receptor here comes from a woman younger than 35 in good health. The CDR3 runs from the conserved cysteine through the conserved F or W. The order of the fields is V gene, D gene, J gene, clone size, CDR3 DNA, CDR3 protein. The D gene is left open where the match is weak. Only part of the rows carry a size: once, few, many, or a class if the clone is expanded.

V: TRBV5-5; D: -; J: TRBJ1-1; size: -; DNA: TGTGCCAGCAGCTTGTTACGGTCAGGACCTGAAGCTTTCTTT; CDR3: CASSLLRSGPEAFF
V: TRBV27; D: -; J: TRBJ2-1; size: -; DNA: TGTGCCAGCAGTTTAGCGGTTAGTTACAATGAGCAGTTCTTC; CDR3: CASSLAVSYNEQFF
V: TRBV2; D: -; J: TRBJ1-6; size: -; DNA: TGTGCCAGCAGTGGCGACAGGTCCTATAATTCACCCCTCCACTTT; CDR3: CASSGDRSYNSPLHF
V: TRBV2; D: TRBD2; J: TRBJ2-5; size: once; DNA: TGTGCCGCTACTAGCGGGAACCAAGAGACCCAGTACTTC; CDR3: CAATSGNQETQYF
V: TRBV14; D: -; J: TRBJ1-1; size: -; DNA: TGTGCCAGCAGCCCCGCGGGTTTCATGAACACTGAAGCTTTCTTT; CDR3: CASSPAGFMNTEAFF
V: TRBV28; D: -; J: TRBJ1-1; size: -; DNA: TGTGCCAGCAGCCCGGGAAGGAGGGGATCCACTGAAGCTTTCTTT; CDR3: CASSPGRRGSTEAFF
V: TRBV7-9; D: -; J: TRBJ2-5; size: once; DNA: TGTGCCAGCAGCTTAGCGCAGGGCCCCGGGGCCCAGTACTTC; CDR3: CASSLAQGPGAQYF
V: TRBV5-6; D: -; J: TRBJ1-1; size: -; DNA: TGTGCCAGCAGCTTGGCCAGGGTCTTTGAAGCTTTCTTT; CDR3: CASSLARVFEAFF
V: TRBV3-1/TRBV3-2; D: -; J: TRBJ2-7; size: -; DNA: TGTGCCAGCAGCCGGGGTCCAAACTACGAGCAGTACTTC; CDR3: CASSRGPNYEQYF
V: TRBV15; D: -; J: TRBJ1-5; size: -; DNA: TGTGCCACCAGCAGAGATCGGGGGAATCAGCCCCAGCATTTT; CDR3: CATSRDRGNQPQHF
V: TRBV7-2; D: -; J: TRBJ2-5; size: -; DNA: TGTGCCAGCAATCATAGAAGTTGGCAAGAGACCCAGTACTTC; CDR3: CASNHRSWQETQYF
V: TRBV6-5; D: -; J: TRBJ1-4; size: -; DNA: TGTGCCAGCAGTTATATGGGCCTTAATGAAAAACTGTTTTTT; CDR3: CASSYMGLNEKLFF
V: TRBV29-1; D: -; J: TRBJ2-2; size: -; DNA: TGCAGCGTCGGGGCCCCCATAGGGGAGCTGTTTTTT; CDR3: CSVGAPIGELFF
V: TRBV10-3; D: -; J: TRBJ1-6; size: -; DNA: TGTGCCATCAGTGAAAATTCACCGGGAGCCTATAATTCACCCCTCCACTTT; CDR3: CAISENSPGAYNSPLHF
V: TRBV7-2; D: -; J: TRBJ1-1; size: -; DNA: TGTGCCAGCAGCTTAGGTAGGAACACTGAAGCTTTCTTT; CDR3: CASSLGRNTEAFF
V: TRBV4-2; D: TRBD2; J: TRBJ2-5; size: -; DNA: TGTGCCAGCAGCCAAGATGGCAAGCGGGAGATTTCAGAGACCCAGTACTTC; CDR3: CASSQDGKREISETQYF
V: TRBV11-3; D: -; J: TRBJ2-2; size: -; DNA: TGTGCCAGCAGCTCCTACCGGGACCGGAACACCGGGGAGCTGTTTTTT; CDR3: CASSSYRDRNTGELFF
V: TRBV7-9; D: TRBD2; J: TRBJ2-3; size: once; DNA: TGTGCCAGCAGCTTACTAGCGGGAGGGTTGACAGATACGCAGTATTTT; CDR3: CASSLLAGGLTDTQYF